The rows below give T cell receptor beta chains drawn from one sample of a study of shared clonotypes between healthy human individuals. Method: immunoSEQ multiplex PCR; TCRdb's copy keeps in-frame clones and lacks some. Altogether about 2 million clones are present, about 94% being singletons, with the ten largest covering about 1.1%. Sequences were obtained from naive CD8+ T cells sorted from blood. Source of these receptors: a man aged 18 to 29 in good health. CDR3s include the opening cysteine and the closing phenylalanine or tryptophan. The order of the fields is V gene, clone size, CDR3 protein. Not all rows give a size; the values are once, few, many and, for expanded clones, a class.

v_call: TRBV4-3; clone_size: -; cdr3_aa: CASSQDEPGRRYAEAFF
v_call: TRBV2; clone_size: -; cdr3_aa: CASSEIFGERNYEQYF
v_call: TRBV5-4; clone_size: -; cdr3_aa: CASSPGTGTMNTEAFF
v_call: TRBV5-4; clone_size: -; cdr3_aa: CASSQLENEQFF
v_call: TRBV27; clone_size: -; cdr3_aa: CASSWGEGNTEAFF
v_call: TRBV27; clone_size: -; cdr3_aa: CASSLGQGIDEQFF
v_call: TRBV5-6; clone_size: -; cdr3_aa: CASSLALGLSTFEQFF
v_call: TRBV6-5; clone_size: -; cdr3_aa: CASSDGTYNEQFF
v_call: TRBV9; clone_size: -; cdr3_aa: CASSFGQGNEQFF
v_call: TRBV9; clone_size: -; cdr3_aa: CASSVREISYEQYF
v_call: TRBV6-4; clone_size: -; cdr3_aa: CARTGVNTEAFF
v_call: TRBV4-1; clone_size: -; cdr3_aa: CASSPPDRANTEAFF
v_call: TRBV4-3; clone_size: -; cdr3_aa: CASSQDSGAYEQYF
v_call: TRBV4-1; clone_size: -; cdr3_aa: CASSQERTTSYEQYF
v_call: TRBV2; clone_size: once; cdr3_aa: CASSEGGEQPQHF
v_call: TRBV5-4; clone_size: -; cdr3_aa: CASSLGPGENNSPLHF
v_call: TRBV11-2; clone_size: -; cdr3_aa: CASSEYYGELNHYEQYF
v_call: TRBV10-3; clone_size: -; cdr3_aa: CAISDVGAGNEQFF
v_call: TRBV5-6; clone_size: -; cdr3_aa: CASSLETGWADEQYF
v_call: TRBV10-1; clone_size: -; cdr3_aa: CASSKGTSGSSYEQYF
v_call: TRBV7-9; clone_size: -; cdr3_aa: CASSIALGGGPLSYEQYF
v_call: TRBV7-2; clone_size: -; cdr3_aa: CASSRTGEQYF
v_call: TRBV7-9; clone_size: -; cdr3_aa: CASSSLQGLREQYF
v_call: TRBV27; clone_size: -; cdr3_aa: CASSLADPNTEAFF
v_call: TRBV28; clone_size: -; cdr3_aa: CASTPQGDTGELFF